Shown below are 7 T cell receptor beta chains from a single sample sequenced in a study of cytomegalovirus exposure and HLA in healthy donors. The primer mix had 60 Vbeta and 13 Jbeta primers. Sequenced by immunoSEQ multiplex PCR; TCRdb stores in-frame clones only, minus some. The sample records approximately 170,000 clones, approximately 83% being singletons. Sequencing was performed on PBMCs. These receptors came from a boy aged 2 to 10 in good health and CMV-seronegative.

The rearrangement uses TRBV4-3 and TRBJ1-2, with 9 positions matching TRBD1. The CDR3 sequence is 16 residues long. The V and J ends lost 4 bases and 2 bases, in that order; junction bases with no gene match: 8. CDR1 and CDR2 (germline): LGHNA, YSLEER. The CDR3, as DNA: TGCGCCAGCAGCCGGGACAGGGCTTCCCCGAACTATGGCTACACCTTC. Encoded protein: CASSRDRASPNYGYTF.

V and J are TRBV2 and TRBJ1-2; TRBD1 might be the D (5 bases). The V and J ends lost 8 bases and 8 bases respectively, with 18 bases between them. The CDR3 sequence is 13 residues long. The germline V gene encodes CDR1 SNHLY and CDR2 FYNNEI. CDR3: CASGRGASKGYTF. The CDR3 DNA is TGTGCCAGCGGGAGGGGCGCCTCGAAGGGCTACACCTTC. Full variable domain (outside the CDR3, taken from reference TRBV2 and TRBJ1-2): EPEVTQTPSHQVTQMGQEVILRCVPISNHLYFYWYRQILGQKVEFLVSFYNNEISEKSEIFDDQFSVERPDGSNFTLKIRSTKLEDSAMYFCASGRGASKGYTFGSGTRLTVV.

The V and J genes are TRBV2 and TRBJ1-5, with 10 bases identical to TRBD1. The CDR3 extends over 15 amino acids. The germline V gene encodes CDR1 SNHLY and CDR2 FYNNEI. With 7 bases clipped from V and 3 bases from J, the junction kept 6 bases outside the gene matches. DNA for the CDR3: TGTGCCAGCACTGCGACAGGGGGCATCAATCAGCCCCAGCATTTT. Protein: CASTATGGINQPQHF.

Note on this clone: One junction end does not reproduce the germline sequence, and a read error may be involved. Other DNA sequences in the same sample also yield this CDR3. This chain links TRBV29-1 with TRBJ2-1; no clear D. The CDR3 has 11 amino acids. CDR1 and CDR2 (germline): SQVTM, ANQGSEA. CDR3 sequence reads: CSVGLSNEQFF. The DNA of the CDR3 is TGCAGCGTCGGTTTGAGCAATGAACAGTTCTTC.

This rearrangement joins TRBV5-1 to TRBJ2-5; 7 nucleotides line up with TRBD2. After removal of 4 bases from V and 4 bases from J, the junction contained 7 bases not matched to a gene. Per the germline V gene, CDR1 is SGHRS and CDR2 is YFSETQ. The CDR3 spans 14 residues. CDR3 region: CASSPRGGGETQYF. The CDR3 DNA is TGCGCCAGCAGCCCCCGGGGCGGGGGAGAGACCCAGTACTTC.

The V gene is TRBV29-1, the J gene TRBJ2-3, with 9 bases fitting TRBD1. J lost 8 bases, V lost 7 bases, and 13 bases had no gene match. This CDR3 region has 14 residues. Germline CDR1 reads SQVTM; CDR2 reads ANQGSEA. CDR3 loop: CSGETGGASGTQYF. DNA for the CDR3: TGCAGCGGCGAAACAGGGGGCGCGTCCGGTACGCAGTATTTT.

The chain links TRBV7-9 to TRBJ2-2; 10 positions agree with TRBD2. The CDR3 covers 17 residues. With 5 bases clipped from V and 5 bases from J, the junction kept 11 bases outside the gene matches. From germline, CDR1 is SEHNR and CDR2 FQNEAQ (reference sequence). The CDR3 is CASSPNSGRFSTGELFF. The CDR3 bases are TGTGCCAGCAGCCCTAATAGCGGGAGGTTTTCGACCGGGGAGCTGTTTTTT.